The 28 T cell receptor beta chains below were found in one sample sequenced in a study of prognosis after radiotherapy for stage I lung cancer. From genomic DNA, TCR beta CDR3 was amplified by two-round multiplex PCR. Round one of PCR was performed, and it used primers specific to each TRBV and TRBJ gene. TCRdb analysed the multiplex PCR reads with MiXCR anew, one entry per CDR3 protein. This table holds approximately 17,000 distinct CDR3 sequences, approximately 44% found once. This sample comprised PBMCs, obtained before or after stereotactic body radiation therapy (not recorded which). The origin of the receptors is a donor of 50 years or more with non-small cell lung cancer.

This clonotype has more than one count but fewer than ten. This could be a read error, since a much larger clone is one nucleotide away. The chain uses TRBV5-1 and TRBJ2-5, with D possibly being TRBD2 (5 bases). The V end was cut by 0 bases, the J end by 0 bases, with 9 bases between. The CDR3 contains 15 residues. CDR1 and CDR2 (germline): SGHRS, YFSETQ. For the CDR3, the DNA is TGCGCCAGCAGCTTGGGAGGGATTTACCAAGAGACCCAGTACTTC. Protein product: CASSLGGIYQETQYF.

To note about this clonotype: This may be a read error, as it is one base from a much larger clone. Given the absence of the conserved phenylalanine or tryptophan at the CDR3 end, a read error is likely. The rearrangement links TRBV6-9 to TRBJ1-5; D is unclear. CDR3 length: 12 residues. V gave up 3 bases and J gave up 5 bases, with 5 bases separating them. The germline V gene has CDR1 MNHGY and CDR2 SVAAGI. CDR3 amino acids: CASSYGDQPQHS. The CDR3 DNA sequence: TGTGCCAGCAGTTACGGAGATCAGCCCCAGCATTCT.

The CDR3 protein is CASSCGGSTDTQYF. The CDR3 region has the DNA TGTGCCAGCAGTTGTGGTGGAAGCACAGATACGCAGTATTTT. The chain recombines TRBV28 with TRBJ2-3; D is unclear. The ends were cut back, 4 bases at V and 0 bases at J, with 8 bases in the middle. CDR3 length equals 14 residues. Germline CDR1 is MDHEN and CDR2 is SYDVKM.

The rearrangement uses TRBV20-1 and TRBJ1-1, with D maybe TRBD1 (5 bases). The CDR3 totals 17 residues. Germline V gene sequence: CDR1 DFQATT, CDR2 SNEGSKA (reference sequence). V dropped 1 base and J dropped 0 bases, with 18 bases sitting between them. The CDR3 nucleotides read TGCAGTGCTAGAGGGGACCGGTACGGGGAAATGAACACTGAAGCTTTCTTT. Residues: CSARGDRYGEMNTEAFF.

This clonotype is labeled medium-sized. The chain employs TRBV12-3 or TRBV12-4 and TRBJ2-7, with 13 bases matching TRBD2. J was trimmed by 6 bases and V by 6 bases; bases with no gene match: 5. This CDR3 has 14 residues. The CDR3 loop reads CASRPGLAGVEQYF. The CDR3 region has the DNA TGTGCCAGCAGACCTGGACTAGCGGGGGTCGAGCAGTACTTC.

The V and J genes are TRBV11-2 and TRBJ2-2; D call uncertain. This CDR3 spans 17 amino acids. V was clipped by 0 bases and J by 0 bases, with 11 bases between them. Per the germline V gene, CDR1 is SGHAT and CDR2 is FQNNGV. The CDR3 DNA reads as TGTGCCAGCAGCTTAGATCTGATAAGAACGAACACCGGGGAGCTGTTTTTT. Its protein product is CASSLDLIRTNTGELFF. Filled out from reference TRBV11-2 and TRBJ2-2, the complete variable domain reads EAGVAQSPRYKIIEKRQSVAFWCNPISGHATLYWYQQILGQGPKLLIQFQNNGVVDDSQLPKDRFSAERLKGVDSTLKIQPAKLEDSAVYLCASSLDLIRTNTGELFFGEGSRLTVL.

The V gene is TRBV30, the J gene TRBJ1-2; weak D call: TRBD1 (6 bases). The CDR3 runs to 13 residues. V lost 4 bases, J lost 7 bases, and 16 bases lay in between. CDR1 and CDR2 (germline): GTSNPN, SVGIG (reference sequence). The CDR3 here is CAWTKGGVGGYTF. The CDR3 DNA follows: TGTGCCTGGACCAAAGGGGGGGTTGGTGGCTACACCTTC.

V usage is TRBV12-3 or TRBV12-4 and J usage is TRBJ1-1; 9 bases are shared with TRBD1. The CDR3 is 14 amino acids. V trimming: 6 bases; J trimming: 1 base; junction bases outside the gene matches: 3. The DNA of the CDR3 is TGTGCCAGCAGCGGGACAGGGACGAACACTGAAGCTTTCTTT. Translating it yields CASSGTGTNTEAFF.

Points on this clonotype: A junction boundary mismatches the germline segment, possibly from a read error. V is TRBV28 and J is TRBJ2-1, with D uncertain. The CDR3 contains 15 residues. Germline-derived CDR1 and CDR2 are MDHEN and SYDVKM. DNA of the CDR3: TGTGACAGCAGTGACTCGATCGGGCAATACAATGAGCAGTTCTTC. Amino acid sequence: CDSSDSIGQYNEQFF. The full variable domain, its missing parts supplied by reference TRBV28 and TRBJ2-1, is DVKVTQSSRYLVKRTGEKVFLECVQDMDHENMFWYRQDPGLGLRLIYFSYDVKMKEKGDIPEGYSVSREKKERFSLILESASTNQTSMYLCDSSDSIGQYNEQFFGPGTRLTVL.

This clonotype came up many times. This sequence joins TRBV27 and TRBJ1-2; unclear D gene. Between the trimmed V and J ends, which lost 4 bases and 2 bases, there was a span of 17 bases. CDR3 length: 16 amino acids. Germline V gene lookup returns CDR1 MNHEY and CDR2 SMNVEV (reference sequence). CDR3 in DNA: TGTGCCAGCAGTTCCCTTGCGCGCTGGACGAACTATGGCTACACCTTC. Protein product: CASSSLARWTNYGYTF.

This clonotype showed up just a few times. This sequence may be a read error, since a much larger clone differs from it by one base. In this CDR3 the conserved last residue, phenylalanine or tryptophan, is missing, so a read error is likely. V and J are TRBV5-1 and TRBJ1-4; weak D call: TRBD1 (6 bases). From germline, CDR1 is SGHRS and CDR2 YFSETQ. The ends were cut back, 2 bases at V and 8 bases at J, with 16 bases in the middle. There are 15 residues in the CDR3. Here the CDR3 reads CASSLSPSGGEKLFL. CDR3 DNA: TGCGCCAGCAGCTTATCGCCATCCGGGGGCGAAAAACTGTTTCTT.

This sequence joins TRBV6-1 and TRBJ1-2; 8 nucleotides line up with TRBD1. The V segment lost 10 bases and the J segment 8 bases; nucleotides outside the gene matches: 12. The CDR3 sequence is 13 residues long. Germline V gene lookup returns CDR1 MNHNS and CDR2 SASEGT. This CDR3 is CANTDRGIGGYTF. Here the CDR3 DNA reads TGTGCCAACACCGACAGGGGAATAGGAGGCTACACCTTC.

This clonotype has a count of ten or more. CDR3 in amino acids: CARKPGLHSENSPLHF. The CDR3, as DNA: TGTGCCAGGAAACCCGGGCTCCACTCTGAAAATTCACCCCTCCACTTT. The chain couples TRBV2 to TRBJ1-6; D unclear. This CDR3 has 16 residues. The ends were cut back, 9 bases at V and 7 bases at J, with 22 bases in the middle. CDR1 and CDR2 (germline): SNHLY, FYNNEI. Variable domain in full (rest from reference TRBV2 and TRBJ1-6): EPEVTQTPSHQVTQMGQEVILRCVPISNHLYFYWYRQILGQKVEFLVSFYNNEISEKSEIFDDQFSVERPDGSNFTLKIRSTKLEDSAMYFCARKPGLHSENSPLHFGNGTRLTVT.

This clonotype is classed as medium-sized (0.01 to 0.1%). The chain recombines TRBV25-1 with TRBJ2-1; 11 bases fit TRBD2. Losses at the gene ends were 3 bases for V and 0 bases for J; bases not matched to a gene: 4. Germline-derived CDR1 and CDR2 are MGHDK and SYGVNS. CDR3 length: 17 amino acids. The DNA for the CDR3 is TGTGCCAGCAGTGACCCTACTAGCGGGAGCTCCTACAATGAGCAGTTCTTC. This sequence encodes CASSDPTSGSSYNEQFF.

Judged by abundance, this clonotype is medium-sized (0.01 to 0.1%). The chain combines TRBV27 with TRBJ2-3, with TRBD2 matching 9 bases. V shed 6 bases and J 3 bases; nucleotides not matched to a gene: 10. CDR1 and CDR2 from the germline V gene are MNHEY and SMNVEV (reference sequence). The CDR3 is 16 amino acids. CDR3 sequence (DNA): TGTGCCAGCAGGGCCCGGCGGGAGGGCGGTACAGATACGCAGTATTTT. It codes for CASRARREGGTDTQYF.

This clonotype came up many times. The chain links TRBV11-3 to TRBJ2-7; the match to TRBD2 covers 11 bases. J lost 4 bases, V lost 4 bases, and 6 bases had no gene match. CDR1 is SGHNT, CDR2 YENEEA, per germline. This CDR3 contains 15 residues. Here the CDR3 DNA reads TGTGCCAGCAGCTCAAGACTAGCGGGAAAGTACGAGCAGTACTTC. This gives the protein CASSSRLAGKYEQYF.

Of note for this clonotype: A junction boundary mismatches the germline segment, possibly from a read error. The chain carries TRBV5-1 and TRBJ2-7; 8 nucleotides agree with TRBD2. The CDR3 extends over 14 amino acids. Per the germline V gene, CDR1 is SGHRS and CDR2 is YFSETQ. The CDR3 DNA sequence: TGCGCCAGCGGCTTGAGCGGGAGTTACGACGAGCAGTACTTC. Amino acids: CASGLSGSYDEQYF. Combining the CDR3 with reference TRBV5-1 and TRBJ2-7 gives the whole variable domain KAGVTQTPRYLIKTRGQQVTLSCSPISGHRSVSWYQQTPGQGLQFLFEYFSETQRNKGNFPGRFSGRQFSNSRSEMNVSTLELGDSALYLCASGLSGSYDEQYFGPGTRLTVT.

This clonotype was seen at least ten times. The chain couples TRBV2 to TRBJ2-5, with 16 bases lining up with TRBD2. V shed 7 bases and J 5 bases; nucleotides not matched to a gene: 4. In germline, CDR1 is SNHLY, CDR2 FYNNEI. This CDR3 spans 15 amino acids. The CDR3 coding sequence is TGTGCCAGCACCTTGGGACTAGCGGGAGGGGAGACCCAGTACTTC. It is translated as CASTLGLAGGETQYF. The whole variable domain, remainder taken from reference TRBV2 and TRBJ2-5, is EPEVTQTPSHQVTQMGQEVILRCVPISNHLYFYWYRQILGQKVEFLVSFYNNEISEKSEIFDDQFSVERPDGSNFTLKIRSTKLEDSAMYFCASTLGLAGGETQYFGPGTRLLVL.

For the CDR3, the DNA is TGTGCCAGCAGCTTAGGTAGACAGCGCACTGAAGCTTTCTTT. It specifies CASSLGRQRTEAFF. The V gene is TRBV11-2, the J gene TRBJ1-1; TRBD1 is a possible D gene (5 bases). CDR3 length: 14 residues. The germline V gene has CDR1 SGHAT and CDR2 FQNNGV. V was cut by 1 base and J by 4 bases, with 10 bases left in between.

This clonotype was observed at least ten times. The CDR3, as DNA: TGCGCCAGCAGCTTGGCCGCGCTAGCGGGAGGTGGATCCTACAATGAGCAGTTCTTC. Translated: CASSLAALAGGGSYNEQFF. This rearrangement joins TRBV5-1 to TRBJ2-1; 11 bases map to TRBD2. The V and J ends lost 0 bases and 1 base, in that order; junction bases with no gene match: 9. CDR3 length: 19 amino acids. Germline assignment: CDR1 SGHRS and CDR2 YFSETQ.

The chain carries TRBV6-5 and TRBJ2-3; D is perhaps TRBD1 or TRBD2 (6 bases each). The CDR3 sequence is 17 residues long. Germline CDR1 and CDR2: MNHEY and SVGAGI. V was pared by 2 bases and J by 4 bases, with 19 bases between. CDR3 region: CASSYKTRGRGADTQYF. The CDR3, as DNA: TGTGCCAGCAGTTACAAGACCCGGGGGCGGGGTGCAGATACGCAGTATTTT.

This clonotype was counted ten times or more. The chain links TRBV11-2 to TRBJ2-7; tentatively, D is TRBD2 (6 bases). Trimming left V 5 bases short and J 6 bases short, with 17 bases between. Germline CDR1 SGHAT, CDR2 FQNNGV. CDR3 length equals 14 residues. CDR3 sequence reads: CASSQGLSMAEQYF. The CDR3, as DNA: TGTGCCAGCAGCCAAGGACTATCCATGGCCGAGCAGTACTTC.

The chain recombines TRBV28 with TRBJ1-2, with a tentative D call TRBD1 (6 bases). CDR1 is MDHEN and CDR2 is SYDVKM in the germline V gene. The CDR3 consists of 15 residues. Trimming left V 5 bases short and J 9 bases short, with 22 bases between. Here the CDR3 reads CASSTPEGGRTSYTF. CDR3 DNA sequence: TGTGCCAGCAGTACCCCGGAGGGGGGGAGGACTAGCTACACCTTC.

Comment on this clonotype: A much larger clone sits a single nucleotide away, making a read error possible. The chain joins TRBV6-9 to TRBJ2-7, with 9 positions matching TRBD2. This CDR3 has 15 residues. CDR1 is MNHGY and CDR2 is SVAAGI in the germline V gene. With V trimmed by 3 bases and J by 4 bases, 7 bases remained unmatched. Written as DNA, the CDR3 is TGTGCCAGCAGTTACTCCACGACTAGCGGTTACGAGCAGTACTTC. The encoded protein is CASSYSTTSGYEQYF.

The rearrangement links TRBV6-2 or TRBV6-3 to TRBJ2-7; TRBD2 is a possible D gene (6 bases). The germline V and J ends were trimmed by 2 bases and 10 bases, with 18 bases remaining between them. The CDR3 is 14 amino acids. The germline V gene encodes CDR1 MNHEY and CDR2 SVGEGT. CDR3 protein: CASSYESRDPPQYF. In nucleotides, the CDR3 is TGTGCCAGCAGTTACGAATCGCGGGATCCCCCCCAGTACTTC.

This clonotype counts as medium-sized. The V and J genes are TRBV6-5 and TRBJ2-7; maybe TRBD1 (6 bases). The CDR3 sequence is 16 residues long. CDR1 MNHEY and CDR2 SVGAGI come from the germline V gene. V lost 2 bases and J 2 bases, leaving 16 bases between the germline ends. The CDR3 sequence is CASSYGSGTPTYEQYF. The CDR3 coding sequence is TGTGCCAGCAGTTACGGTTCCGGGACACCCACCTACGAGCAGTACTTC.

Concerning this clonotype itself: This may be a read error, as it is one base from a much larger clone. This chain uses TRBV9 with TRBJ1-1; D call uncertain. Per the germline V gene, CDR1 is SGDLS and CDR2 is YYNGEE. The CDR3 spans 14 residues. V dropped 0 bases and J dropped 1 base, with 7 bases sitting between them. CDR3 in amino acids: CASSVVPENTEAFF. CDR3 sequence (DNA): TGTGCCAGCAGCGTAGTGCCAGAGAACACTGAAGCTTTCTTT.

This clonotype appeared many times. V gene TRBV5-1 combines with J gene TRBJ2-7, with 7 positions matching TRBD1. Germline V gene data show CDR1 as SGHRS and CDR2 as YFSETQ. The junction had 9 bases not matched to a gene; V was cut back by 0 bases and J by 6 bases. This CDR3 is built from 15 residues. Written as DNA, the CDR3 is TGCGCCAGCAGCTTGGCGTCTACAGGGGTCGGCGAGCAGTACTTC. The encoded protein is CASSLASTGVGEQYF.